This TCR beta chain was captured by sequencing in a study of early T cells in non-severe SARS-CoV-2 infection. Study details: Sequenced material consisted of bulk RNA (from unsorted whole blood), and chains were unpaired.

This CDR3 is 15 amino acids long. The germline V and J ends were trimmed by 5 bases and 3 bases, with 17 bases remaining between them. Per germline, CDR1 SGHAT and CDR2 FQNNGV. In this sample, this clonotype turned up a few times. Individual cDNA molecules carried attached unique molecular identifiers. TCRdb fed the 5' RACE reads into MiXCR, producing one record per CDR3 protein. This sample carries fewer than 60,000 distinct CDR3 sequences, 9.3% of them seen once, and the ten largest clones take around 14%. The J gene is TRBJ2-7, the V gene TRBV11-2, with D perhaps matching TRBD1 or TRBD2 (5 bases each). This TCR was sampled from an adult who was a healthcare worker with PCR-confirmed SARS-CoV-2 infection or an uninfected control (not recorded which). What was sequenced was whole blood. CDR3 nucleotide sequence: TGTGCCAGCAGCCCCGGGACCGGAGTTGGCTACGAGCAGTACTTC. Translated, it gives CASSPGTGVGYEQYF. The full variable domain, rest sourced from reference TRBV11-2 and TRBJ2-7, is EAGVAQSPRYKIIEKRQSVAFWCNPISGHATLYWYQQILGQGPKLLIQFQNNGVVDDSQLPKDRFSAERLKGVDSTLKIQPAKLEDSAVYLCASSPGTGVGYEQYFGPGTRLTVT.